This TCR beta chain was identified during a study of shared clonotypes between healthy human individuals. Study-wide results and caveats: Clonotype sharing among the donors was expected to vary with sequencing depth.

Concerning this clone: Its antigen is currently unknown.

Profiling relied on immunoSEQ multiplex PCR, and the TCRdb table lists in-frame clones only, not all of them. Of approximately 2.5 million clones in the sample, more than 85% were seen once. Germline CDR1 MNHNY, CDR2 SVGAGI (reference sequence). Trimming removed 6 bases at V and 3 bases at J, with 11 bases between. This CDR3 region has 14 residues. Material: naive CD4+ T cells from PBMCs. As to subset: CD45RA+ positively selected. This sequence joins TRBV6-6 and TRBJ1-4; possible D gene TRBD1, 5 bases. This sequence originates from a man aged 18 to 30 in good health. Some clones in this sample may be carry-over from other donors' samples. CDR3 bases: TGTGCCAGCAGCGATACAGGTTCTAATGAAAAACTGTTTTTT. Residues: CASSDTGSNEKLFF.